The sequence of this T cell receptor (beta chain) was determined in a study of neurological immune-mediated disorders. This CDR3 contains 15 residues. CDR1 and CDR2 from the germline V gene are SEHNR and FQNEAQ (reference sequence). The V segment lost 2 bases and the J segment 2 bases; nucleotides outside the gene matches: 4. This clonotype was detected only a few times. One base away lies a much larger clone, so this may be a sequencing read error. TCRdb redid the calling of the 5' RACE reads with MiXCR, one entry per CDR3 protein. The data contain tens of thousands of distinct CDR3 sequences, roughly 2.5% of them singletons.

This TCR was sampled from a man in his fifties with multiple sclerosis. The chain links TRBV7-9 to TRBJ1-1, with 8 bases aligning to TRBD1. The sequenced sample was PBMCs. In nucleotides, the CDR3 is TGTGCCAGCAGCTTATGGACAGGGAACAACACTGAAGCTTTCTTT. This sequence encodes CASSLWTGNNTEAFF.